What follows describes a single T cell receptor (beta chain). Its antigen remains unidentified. A read error may be the cause here, since a much bigger clone is one base away. These data belong to a study of T cell repertoires in cytomegalovirus infection. Study at large: Both recently identified HLA-C-restricted and well-studied HLA-B-restricted CMV epitopes were used in the study. From public TCR beta signatures came an indication of both CMV infection and matching HLA type. Study-level points and caveats: Pooled public TCR beta family frequency picked out CMV carriers with the relevant HLA.

This CDR3 region has 13 residues. Germline loops: CDR1 SGHTA, CDR2 FQGNSA. TCRdb independently ran MiXCR on the reads; one entry per CDR3 protein. The table records hundreds of thousands of distinct CDR3 sequences, 30% to 35% of them present only once. The TCR comes from a human donor in good health (CMV status not recorded). Some clones in this sample may be carry-over from other donors' samples. V gene TRBV7-2 combines with J gene TRBJ1-6; perhaps TRBD1 as D (5 bases). The specimen comprised cultured CD8+ T cells from PBMCs, sampled from culture after CMV antigen stimulation. CDR3 coding DNA: TGTGTCAGCAACCGGGGGGTAAATTCACCCCTCCACTTT. Translated, it gives CVSNRGVNSPLHF.